The 29 T cell receptor beta chains listed next were all sequenced from one sample in a study of neurological immune-mediated disorders. TCRdb re-called the 5' RACE reads through MiXCR, storing one row per CDR3 protein. The sample includes about 71,000 distinct CDR3 sequences, 3% to 4% seen only once; the top ten take approximately 3.5%. Sequencing used PBMCs. These receptors all come from a man aged 35 to 55 with multiple sclerosis.

This clonotype has at least ten counts. The genes are TRBV5-1 and TRBJ2-1; tentatively, D is TRBD2 (5 bases). The V and J ends lost 4 bases and 5 bases respectively, with 19 bases between them. The CDR3 is 16 amino acids. Germline assignment: CDR1 SGHRS and CDR2 YFSETQ. The CDR3 coding sequence is TGCGCCAGCAGCAGCCTCGGGATGAACGGGGACAATGAGCAGTTCTTC. This codes for CASSSLGMNGDNEQFF.

This clonotype was recorded many times. The chain has TRBV27 and TRBJ2-7; TRBD2 matches at 8 bases. Germline V gene sequence: CDR1 MNHEY, CDR2 SMNVEV (reference sequence). With V trimmed by 1 base and J by 0 bases, 8 bases remained unmatched. The CDR3 consists of 17 residues. The CDR3 coding sequence is TGTGCCAGCAGTTTATTTGGGCCGGGGGGGTCCTCCTACGAGCAGTACTTC. This encodes CASSLFGPGGSSYEQYF.

This clonotype appeared many times. The DNA is left out, because the CDR3 cannot be placed on it with certainty; the CDR3 is given as TCRdb lists it. J is TRBJ1-2 and V is TRBV5-6; TRBD1, as called in the table, went unchecked against the DNA. The CDR3 numbers 17 amino acids, ends counted. Germline values: CDR1 SGHDT, CDR2 YYEEEE. CDR3: CASSLSSSGQRLYGYTF.

This clonotype came up many times. This chain uses TRBV7-3 with TRBJ2-3; maybe TRBD1 (6 bases). CDR3 length: 14 amino acids. CDR1 is SGHTA and CDR2 is FQGTGA in the germline V gene. Deletions cut 2 bases from V and 3 bases from J, with 9 bases between. CDR3 in amino acids: CASSLQTGTDTQYF. The CDR3 nucleotides read TGTGCCAGCAGCTTACAAACAGGGACAGATACGCAGTATTTT.

This clonotype was observed a few times. The J gene is TRBJ2-2, the V gene TRBV2; TRBD2 matches at 10 bases. The CDR3 consists of 16 residues. The germline gives CDR1 SNHLY, CDR2 FYNNEI. V was pared by 6 bases and J by 0 bases, with 4 bases of the junction left unmatched. The CDR3 reads CASRPGLAANTGELFF. The CDR3 DNA is TGTGCCAGCAGGCCTGGACTAGCGGCGAACACCGGGGAGCTGTTTTTT. The whole variable domain, filled in from reference TRBV2 and TRBJ2-2, reads EPEVTQTPSHQVTQMGQEVILRCVPISNHLYFYWYRQILGQKVEFLVSFYNNEISEKSEIFDDQFSVERPDGSNFTLKIRSTKLEDSAMYFCASRPGLAANTGELFFGEGSRLTVL.

This clonotype was recorded at least ten times. V is TRBV7-2 and J is TRBJ2-1; perhaps TRBD2 as D (6 bases). Germline V gives CDR1 SGHTA, CDR2 FQGNSA. This CDR3 is built from 17 residues. Trimming removed 5 bases at V and 10 bases at J, with 27 bases between. This CDR3 is CASSLGPYGSEDGEQFF. In DNA form, the CDR3 reads TGTGCCAGCAGCCTCGGCCCCTACGGGAGCGAAGATGGGGAGCAGTTCTTC.

This clonotype has at least ten counts. This chain joins TRBV29-1 and TRBJ2-7; 7 bases map to TRBD2. The CDR3 covers 12 residues. V was clipped by 4 bases and J by 6 bases; unmatched bases: 6. CDR1 is SQVTM, CDR2 ANQGSEA, per germline. DNA of the CDR3: TGCAGCGTTGTGGGAGGGAGCGGCGAGCAGTACTTC. Translation gives CSVVGGSGEQYF.

This clonotype showed up many times. This sequence joins TRBV12-3 or TRBV12-4 and TRBJ2-7; a possible D gene is TRBD1 (6 bases). The CDR3 has 13 residues. Trimming took off 3 bases at V and 5 bases at J, with 11 bases between the two ends. The CDR3 coding sequence is TGTGCCAGCAGTTTCGGGGACATGAACGAGCAGTACTTC. Protein sequence: CASSFGDMNEQYF.

This clonotype was counted ten times or more. The CDR3 sequence: CASCDTSNTGELFF. DNA of the CDR3: TGTGCCAGCTGTGACACGTCGAACACCGGGGAGCTGTTTTTT. The chain couples TRBV6-5 to TRBJ2-2; D gene unclear. Per the germline V gene, CDR1 is MNHEY and CDR2 is SVGAGI. The CDR3 covers 14 residues. Trimming removed 8 bases from V and 0 bases from J, with 10 bases in between.

This clonotype appeared many times. The chain uses TRBV7-9 and TRBJ2-7, with 12 bases identical to TRBD1. Per the germline V gene, CDR1 is SEHNR and CDR2 is FQNEAQ (reference sequence). V shed 1 base and J 5 bases; nucleotides not matched to a gene: 6. The CDR3 is 16 residues long. CDR3 protein: CASSLVGDRGRNEQYF. The CDR3 region has the DNA TGTGCCAGCAGCTTAGTTGGGGACAGGGGGCGTAACGAGCAGTACTTC.

This clonotype was counted many times. The chain has TRBV27 and TRBJ2-7; perhaps TRBD2 as D (6 bases). From germline, CDR1 is MNHEY and CDR2 SMNVEV (reference sequence). The CDR3 totals 17 residues. V was cut by 7 bases and J by 3 bases, with 25 bases left in between. DNA of the CDR3: TGTGCCAGCAACCCGGGGGAACCGCCAACCGGGAACTACGAGCAGTACTTC. Residues: CASNPGEPPTGNYEQYF.

This clonotype was observed many times. J is TRBJ2-1 and V is TRBV12-3 or TRBV12-4, with a weak D call TRBD2 (6 bases). Trimming removed 9 bases at V and 1 base at J, with 7 bases between. The CDR3 sequence is 12 residues long. CDR3 sequence: CASSGSYNEQFF. The CDR3 nucleotides read TGTGCCAGTAGCGGATCCTACAATGAGCAGTTCTTC.

This clonotype was recorded many times. The rearrangement links TRBV20-1 to TRBJ2-7, with TRBD1 identical over 7 bases. This CDR3 comprises 12 residues. The trim removed 6 bases at V and 0 bases at J, leaving 2 bases unmatched. The germline gives CDR1 DFQATT, CDR2 SNEGSKA (reference sequence). CDR3 DNA: TGCAGTGCCAGACAGGGCTCCTACGAGCAGTACTTC. Translated: CSARQGSYEQYF.

This clonotype has a count of ten or more. CDR3 sequence: CASSEAGERNEQFF. The CDR3 region has the DNA TGTGCCAGCAGTGAGGCTGGCGAGAGAAATGAGCAGTTCTTC. The rearrangement links TRBV25-1 to TRBJ2-1; D ambiguous. Deletions cut 3 bases from V and 7 bases from J, with 13 bases between. The CDR3 is 14 amino acids. Looked up from germline, CDR1 is MGHDK and CDR2 is SYGVNS.

This clonotype was counted at least ten times. This chain joins TRBV29-1 and TRBJ2-7; TRBD1 matches 7 bases. The J segment lost 10 bases and the V segment lost 5 bases, leaving 17 bases of the junction unmatched. CDR3 length equals 14 residues. Germline V lookup: CDR1 SQVTM, CDR2 ANQGSEA. DNA of the CDR3: TGCAGCGTTATACAGGGGTCCCTACGGGAAGACCAGTACTTC. It is translated as CSVIQGSLREDQYF.

Turning to this clonotype: One end of the junction is discordant with germline, which a read error may explain. The V gene is TRBV5-1, the J gene TRBJ1-6, with 8 bases fitting TRBD1. The germline V gene has CDR1 SGHRS and CDR2 YFSETQ. This CDR3 has 12 amino acids. Written as DNA, the CDR3 is TGCGACAGCAGCACCGGGACAGGTCCACTCCACTTT. It yields the protein CDSSTGTGPLHF. Combining the CDR3 with reference TRBV5-1 and TRBJ1-6 gives the whole variable domain KAGVTQTPRYLIKTRGQQVTLSCSPISGHRSVSWYQQTPGQGLQFLFEYFSETQRNKGNFPGRFSGRQFSNSRSEMNVSTLELGDSALYLCDSSTGTGPLHFGNGTRLTVT.

This chain uses TRBV7-6 with TRBJ2-7; possible D gene TRBD1, 6 bases. Germline values: CDR1 SGHVS, CDR2 FNYEAQ. Trimming removed 5 bases from V and 7 bases from J, with 15 bases in between. This CDR3 comprises 13 residues. The CDR3 DNA is TGTGCCAGCAGCAGAACAGGGTTCAAAGAGCAGTACTTC. Translation: CASSRTGFKEQYF.

In this sample, this clonotype turned up many times. The chain is built from TRBV5-1 and TRBJ2-5; TRBD1 matches 9 bases. Losses at the gene ends were 6 bases for V and 5 bases for J; bases not matched to a gene: 5. The CDR3 is 13 amino acids. Germline V CDR1 and CDR2: SGHRS, YFSETQ. The CDR3 DNA sequence: TGCGCCAGCACCGCGACAGGGGGGGAGACCCAGTACTTC. It translates to CASTATGGETQYF.

Ten or more counts support this clonotype. The chain is built from TRBV20-1 and TRBJ2-5; 9 bases fit TRBD2. This CDR3 spans 15 amino acids. The ends lost 6 bases at V and 3 bases at J; junction bases unmatched: 11. Germline loops: CDR1 DFQATT, CDR2 SNEGSKA (reference sequence). This chain's CDR3 is CSATHASSGKETQYF. For the CDR3, the DNA is TGCAGTGCCACGCACGCGTCTAGCGGGAAAGAGACCCAGTACTTC.

This clonotype showed up many times. V gene TRBV3-1 combines with J gene TRBJ1-1; D ambiguous. Germline assignment: CDR1 LGHDT and CDR2 YNNKEL (reference sequence). CDR3 length: 13 amino acids. V lost 1 base to trimming and J lost 6 bases, with 9 bases between them. In DNA form, the CDR3 reads TGTGCCAGCAGCCAAGGGGGTATTTCTGAAGCTTTCTTT. Encoded protein: CASSQGGISEAFF.

With regard to this clonotype: This sequence may be a read error, since a much larger clone differs from it by one base. The chain carries TRBV5-1 and TRBJ2-1; 7 bases map to TRBD1. Trimming took 1 base from V and 5 from J; bases not matched to a gene: 3. CDR3 length: 14 residues. Germline lookup yields CDR1 SGHRS and CDR2 YFSETQ. The CDR3 sequence is CASSLLTGNNEQFF. The DNA for the CDR3 is TGCGCCAGCAGCTTGTTGACAGGGAACAATGAGCAGTTCTTC.

This clonotype showed up many times. The chain has TRBV2 and TRBJ2-3, with D unresolved. The germline CDR1 and CDR2 sequences are SNHLY and FYNNEI. V was shortened by 1 base and J by 2 bases, with 7 bases between the two germline ends. The CDR3 contains 14 residues. The CDR3 reads CASSEGHATDTQYF. CDR3 in DNA: TGTGCCAGCAGTGAAGGCCACGCCACAGATACGCAGTATTTT.

This clonotype appeared a few times. A much larger clone is a single base away; this may be a read error. The V gene is TRBV5-1, the J gene TRBJ2-5, with no clear D. The CDR3 runs to 11 residues. Germline V gives CDR1 SGHRS, CDR2 YFSETQ. CDR3 in DNA: TGCGACAGCACGCTCCAAGAGACCCAGTACTTC. This sequence encodes CDSTLQETQYF. Full variable domain (rest looked up from reference TRBV5-1 and TRBJ2-5): KAGVTQTPRYLIKTRGQQVTLSCSPISGHRSVSWYQQTPGQGLQFLFEYFSETQRNKGNFPGRFSGRQFSNSRSEMNVSTLELGDSALYLCDSTLQETQYFGPGTRLLVL.

This clonotype was recorded at least ten times. The chain's CDR3 is CASRQHTDSTDTQYF. DNA for the CDR3: TGTGCCAGCAGGCAACACACGGACAGCACAGATACGCAGTATTTT. The genes are TRBV12-3 or TRBV12-4 and TRBJ2-3; D not certain. The CDR3 consists of 15 residues. V lost 6 bases and J 0 bases, leaving 13 bases between the germline ends.

This clonotype was found many times. The rearrangement joins TRBV20-1 to TRBJ1-4, with D uncertain. Trimming left V 5 bases short and J 6 bases short, with 7 bases between. CDR1 and CDR2 (germline): DFQATT, SNEGSKA (reference sequence). The CDR3 loop spans 11 amino acids. CDR3 sequence (DNA): TGCAGTGCTGGGAAAGATGAAAAACTGTTTTTT. Its protein is CSAGKDEKLFF.

This clonotype was counted ten times or more. The DNA of the CDR3 is TGTGCCAGCTCACCGACAGGGACCGGGGCCAACGTCCTGACTTTC. The encoded protein is CASSPTGTGANVLTF. The chain has TRBV18 and TRBJ2-6; 7 bases match TRBD1. Unmatched junction bases numbered 3, after V lost 3 bases and J lost 4 bases. Germline V lookup: CDR1 KGHSH, CDR2 LQKENI. The CDR3 is 15 amino acids.

This clonotype was seen ten or more times. This chain links TRBV18 with TRBJ2-1; unclear D gene. The CDR3 is made up of 12 amino acids. Trimming shortened V by 5 bases and J by 4 bases, and 6 bases separated the two germline ends. Germline loops: CDR1 KGHSH, CDR2 LQKENI. The CDR3 coding sequence is TGTGCCAGCTCATCCTATTACAATGAGCAGTTCTTC. Translation: CASSSYYNEQFF.

This clonotype was counted at least ten times. CDR3 in amino acids: CASSFSTLLTPNEQFF. CDR3 in DNA: TGCGCCAGCAGCTTCTCCACCCTCCTCACACCCAATGAGCAGTTCTTC. V usage is TRBV5-1 and J usage is TRBJ2-1, with D hard to call. V was clipped by 2 bases and J by 6 bases, with 18 bases between them. CDR1 and CDR2 (germline): SGHRS, YFSETQ. This CDR3 comprises 16 residues.

The V and J genes are TRBV20-1 and TRBJ1-6; 10 bases agree with TRBD1. The germline V gene encodes CDR1 DFQATT and CDR2 SNEGSKA (reference sequence). After removal of 5 bases from V and 7 bases from J, the junction contained 5 bases not matched to a gene. CDR3 length equals 14 residues. CDR3 region: CSAPPGQGNSPLHF. The CDR3 DNA follows: TGCAGTGCTCCGCCGGGACAGGGGAATTCACCCCTCCACTTT.